This TCR beta chain is drawn from a study of shared clonotypes between healthy human individuals (dated by TCRdb to about 2020). At the level of the whole study: A few men and a couple of women, aged 18 to 49 years, made up the cohort. Per donor, three plates each were used for CD4 naive and CD4 memory, two for CD8 naive, and one for CD8 memory. Blood TCR repertoires of roughly five healthy adults were deeply sequenced to estimate repertoire size and the extent of clonotype sharing between individuals. To increase sequencing depth and limit assay-specific biases, TCR repertoire library preparation and sequencing were carried out by different laboratories using diverse techniques. Between about 0.9 and 9 billion PBMCs per donor were obtained by leukapheresis. Points the paper makes about the study in general: About 5% of naive CD4, 3% to 4% of naive CD8, 2.3% of memory CD4, and about 0.4% of memory CD8 clonotypes were shared across four donors. Clonotypes shared by all four sorted-subset donors showed higher generation probabilities than non-shared clonotypes. Estimated clonotype richness was generally larger for naive than for memory subsets. Based on pairwise subsampling, the degree of clonotype sharing among donors was expected to be affected by sequencing depth. Sampling was restricted to blood, and TCR repertoires in tissues likely differ from the TCR repertoires found in blood. Rarefaction of sorted-subset datasets indicated incomplete sequencing despite the large sequencing depth. The small number of donors limited the genetic and exposure-history diversity represented.

Healthy HIV-negative adults with no recently reported acute infections or vaccinations were included as donors. Only Caucasian adults living in Nashville, Tennessee, USA were represented among the donors. Magnetic negative selection was used to enrich CD4+ T cells, after which naive cells were positively selected on CD45RA and the negative fraction became the memory subset. Blood was obtained by leukapheresis, after which PBMCs were separated by Ficoll-Histopaque density gradient centrifugation and cryopreserved in liquid nitrogen vapor phase. Purity and quantity of every magnetically sorted T cell population were checked by analytical flow cytometry. Each sorted fraction had its genomic DNA isolated and then quantified by UV absorbance on a Nanodrop 2000c. For this clone: This clone's antigen is unknown. No clone much larger than this one lies a single base away; base qualities are absent.

Using the deep immunoSEQ assay, multiplex PCR amplified TCR CDR3 regions from genomic DNA. For each cell subset, the extracted genomic DNA was distributed evenly across all wells of several immunoSEQ 96-well plates, and each plate served as one replicate. For sorted subsets, around 200 ng genomic DNA, equal to tens of thousands of T cell genomes, was loaded into each replicate PCR. Purified libraries were measured with a Qubit 3.0 fluorometer, size-checked on a Bioanalyzer 2100, and measured again with the KAPA Library Quantification kit. Each immunoSEQ 96-well plate was sequenced on its own single-read 150-cycle Illumina NextSeq 550 flow cell. The study's processing was this. The immunoSEQ output contained only junctional sequences without quality scores, so filtering could not match that applied to full-length reads. To assign V/J genes and CDR3, sequences were annotated against IMGT germline references using PyIR, a Python wrapper for IgBLAST v1.9. Reads with weak V/J assignments (E-value above 1e-6), missing CDR3, stop codons, out-of-frame junctions, or ambiguous translated residues were removed. V3J clonotypes were defined by identical inferred V gene, J gene, and CDR3 amino acid sequence. To compute the percentage overlap between repertoires, the number of shared unique clonotypes was divided by the size of the smaller repertoire. Repertoire richness was assessed with RTK rarefaction, the Chao1 estimator, and Recon v2.1 estimates of unobserved clonotypes. OLGA was used to compute generation probabilities for all TCRbeta clonotypes that the gDNA method yielded from a few donors. TCRdb re-hosts the immuneACCESS table, in-frame sequences only. Its copies lack some clones; in the studies checked, an unresolved V gene accounts for under half of them, and the cause for the rest is not known. Clonal size and the V and J genes are those of that table, whereas D and trimming came from the DNA. A total of over a million clones appear in this sample, approximately 80% of them only once. Together, the top ten hold around 0.61% of the sample.

Here V drops 6 bases and J drops 7 bases, and the junction holds 8 bases not matched to any gene. Taken from cysteine to phenylalanine, the CDR3 has 15 residues. Just CDR3 DNA is preserved here, 45 bases in frame from base 1. CDR1 and CDR2 (MDHEN, SYDVKM) derive from the germline V gene. The chain joins TRBV28 to TRBJ2-1; a stretch of 11 junction bases matches TRBD2. This receptor was taken from a man younger than 35 in good health. Some clones in this sample may be carry-over from other donors' samples. The sequencing sample was made of memory CD4+ T cells from PBMCs. Interpreted using the paper, the cell subset or site label stands for: CD45RA-negative fraction. The DNA sequence is TGTGCCAGCAGCTTAGCGGGAGGGCCGATGAATGAGCAGTTCTTC. It translates as CASSLAGGPMNEQFF.